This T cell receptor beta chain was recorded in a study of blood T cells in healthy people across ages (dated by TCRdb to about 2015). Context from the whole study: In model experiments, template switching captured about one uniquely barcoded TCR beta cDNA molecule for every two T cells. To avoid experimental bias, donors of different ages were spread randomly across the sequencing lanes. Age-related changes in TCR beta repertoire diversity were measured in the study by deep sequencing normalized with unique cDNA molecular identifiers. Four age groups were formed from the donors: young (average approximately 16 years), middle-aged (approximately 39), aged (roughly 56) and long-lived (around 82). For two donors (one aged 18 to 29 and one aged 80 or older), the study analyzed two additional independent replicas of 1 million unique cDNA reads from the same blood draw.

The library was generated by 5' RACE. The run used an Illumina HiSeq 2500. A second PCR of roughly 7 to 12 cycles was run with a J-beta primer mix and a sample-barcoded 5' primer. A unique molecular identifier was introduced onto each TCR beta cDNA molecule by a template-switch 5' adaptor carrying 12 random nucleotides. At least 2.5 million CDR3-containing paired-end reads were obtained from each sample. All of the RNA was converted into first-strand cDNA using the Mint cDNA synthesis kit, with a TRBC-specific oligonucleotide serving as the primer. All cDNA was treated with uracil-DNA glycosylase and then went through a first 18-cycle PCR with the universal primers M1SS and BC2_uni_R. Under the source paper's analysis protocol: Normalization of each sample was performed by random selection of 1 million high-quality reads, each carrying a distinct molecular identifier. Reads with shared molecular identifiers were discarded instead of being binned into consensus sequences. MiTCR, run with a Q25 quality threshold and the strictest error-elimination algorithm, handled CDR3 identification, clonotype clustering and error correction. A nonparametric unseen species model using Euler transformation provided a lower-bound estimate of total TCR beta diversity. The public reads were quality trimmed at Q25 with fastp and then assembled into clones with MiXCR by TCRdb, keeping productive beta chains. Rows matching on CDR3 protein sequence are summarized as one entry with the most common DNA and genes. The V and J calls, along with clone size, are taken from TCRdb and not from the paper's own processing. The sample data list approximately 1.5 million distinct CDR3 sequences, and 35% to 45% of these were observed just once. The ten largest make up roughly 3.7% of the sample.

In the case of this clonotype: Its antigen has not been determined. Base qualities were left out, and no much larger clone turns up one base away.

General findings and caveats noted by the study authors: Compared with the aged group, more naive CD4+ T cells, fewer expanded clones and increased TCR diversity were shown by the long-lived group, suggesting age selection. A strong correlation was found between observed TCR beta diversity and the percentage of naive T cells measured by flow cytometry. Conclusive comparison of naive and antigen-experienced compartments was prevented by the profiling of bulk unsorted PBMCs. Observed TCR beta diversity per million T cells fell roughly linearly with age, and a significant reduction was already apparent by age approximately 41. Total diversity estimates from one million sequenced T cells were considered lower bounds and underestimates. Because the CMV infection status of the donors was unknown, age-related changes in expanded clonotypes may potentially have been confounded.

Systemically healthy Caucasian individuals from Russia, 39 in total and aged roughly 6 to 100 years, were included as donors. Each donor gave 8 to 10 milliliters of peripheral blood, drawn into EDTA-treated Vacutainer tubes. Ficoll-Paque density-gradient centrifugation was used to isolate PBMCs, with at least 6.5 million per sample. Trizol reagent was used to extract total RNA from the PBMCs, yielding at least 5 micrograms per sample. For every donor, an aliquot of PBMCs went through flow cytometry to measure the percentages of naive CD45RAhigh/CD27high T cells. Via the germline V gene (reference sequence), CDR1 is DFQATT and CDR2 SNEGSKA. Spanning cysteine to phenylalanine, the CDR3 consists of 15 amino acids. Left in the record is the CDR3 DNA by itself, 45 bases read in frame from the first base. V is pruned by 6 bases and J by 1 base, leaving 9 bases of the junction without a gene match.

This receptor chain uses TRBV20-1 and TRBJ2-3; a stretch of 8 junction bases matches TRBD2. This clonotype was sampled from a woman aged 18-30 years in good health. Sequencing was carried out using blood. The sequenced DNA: TGCAGTGCCCCAAGCCAGACTAGCGGCACAGATACGCAGTATTTT. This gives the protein CSAPSQTSGTDTQYF.